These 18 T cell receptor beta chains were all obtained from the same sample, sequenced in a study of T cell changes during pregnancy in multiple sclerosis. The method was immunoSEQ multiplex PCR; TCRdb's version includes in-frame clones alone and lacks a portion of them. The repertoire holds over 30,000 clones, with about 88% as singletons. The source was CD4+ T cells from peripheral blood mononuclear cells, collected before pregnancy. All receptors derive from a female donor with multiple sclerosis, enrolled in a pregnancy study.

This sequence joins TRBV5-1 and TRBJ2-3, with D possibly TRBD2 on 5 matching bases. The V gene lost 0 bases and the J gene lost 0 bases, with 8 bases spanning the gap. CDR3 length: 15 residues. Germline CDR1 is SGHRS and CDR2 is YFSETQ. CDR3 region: CASSLGVASTDTQYF. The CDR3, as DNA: TGCGCCAGCAGCTTGGGGGTAGCGAGCACAGATACGCAGTATTTT. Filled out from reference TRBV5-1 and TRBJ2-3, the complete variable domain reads KAGVTQTPRYLIKTRGQQVTLSCSPISGHRSVSWYQQTPGQGLQFLFEYFSETQRNKGNFPGRFSGRQFSNSRSEMNVSTLELGDSALYLCASSLGVASTDTQYFGPGTRLTVL.

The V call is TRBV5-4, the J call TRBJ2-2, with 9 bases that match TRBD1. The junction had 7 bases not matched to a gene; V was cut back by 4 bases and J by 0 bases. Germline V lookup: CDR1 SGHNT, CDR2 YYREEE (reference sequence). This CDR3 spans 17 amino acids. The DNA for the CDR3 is TGTGCCAGCAGCCCGGGACAGGGTAGGGCGAACACCGGGGAGCTGTTTTTT. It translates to CASSPGQGRANTGELFF.

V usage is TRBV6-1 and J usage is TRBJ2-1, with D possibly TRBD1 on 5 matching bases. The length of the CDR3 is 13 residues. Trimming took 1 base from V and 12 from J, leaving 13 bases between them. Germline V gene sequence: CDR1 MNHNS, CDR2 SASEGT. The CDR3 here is CASSEVGAVGQFF. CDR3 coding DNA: TGTGCCAGCAGTGAAGTAGGGGCAGTGGGGCAGTTCTTC.

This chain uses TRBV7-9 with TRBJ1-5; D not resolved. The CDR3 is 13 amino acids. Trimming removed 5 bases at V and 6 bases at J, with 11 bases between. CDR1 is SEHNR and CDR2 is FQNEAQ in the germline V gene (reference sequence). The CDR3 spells CASSQTGGQPQHF. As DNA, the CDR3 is TGTGCCAGCAGCCAAACGGGTGGTCAGCCCCAGCATTTT.

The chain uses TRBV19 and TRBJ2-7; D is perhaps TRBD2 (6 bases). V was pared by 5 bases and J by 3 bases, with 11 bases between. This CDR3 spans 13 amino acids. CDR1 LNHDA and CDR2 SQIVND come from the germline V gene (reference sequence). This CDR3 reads CASSPDSGYEQYF. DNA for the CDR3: TGTGCCAGTAGTCCCGATAGCGGCTACGAGCAGTACTTC.

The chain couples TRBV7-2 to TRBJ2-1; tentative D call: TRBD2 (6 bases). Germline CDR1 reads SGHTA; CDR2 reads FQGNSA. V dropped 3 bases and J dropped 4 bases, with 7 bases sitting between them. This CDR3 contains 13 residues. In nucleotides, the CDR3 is TGTGCCAGCAGCTTCGGACTATACAATGAGCAGTTCTTC. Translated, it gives CASSFGLYNEQFF. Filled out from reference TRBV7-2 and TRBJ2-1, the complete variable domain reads GAGVSQSPSNKVTEKGKDVELRCDPISGHTALYWYRQSLGQGLEFLIYFQGNSAPDKSGLPSDRFSAERTGGSVSTLTIQRTQQEDSAVYLCASSFGLYNEQFFGPGTRLTVL.

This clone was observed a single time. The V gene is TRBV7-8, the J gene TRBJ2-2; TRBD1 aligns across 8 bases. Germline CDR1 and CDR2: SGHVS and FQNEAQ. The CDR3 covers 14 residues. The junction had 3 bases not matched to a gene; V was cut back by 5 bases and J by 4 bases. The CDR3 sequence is CASSRDRFTGELFF. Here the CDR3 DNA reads TGTGCCAGCAGCCGGGACAGGTTCACCGGGGAGCTGTTTTTT.

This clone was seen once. The DNA of the CDR3 is TGCGCCAGCAGGGCTAGCGGGAGAGCAGATACGCAGTATTTT. Its translation is CASRASGRADTQYF. The rearrangement joins TRBV5-1 to TRBJ2-3; 10 bases are shared with TRBD2. The CDR3 totals 14 residues. Germline CDR1 reads SGHRS; CDR2 reads YFSETQ. The junction had 4 bases not matched to a gene; V was cut back by 5 bases and J by 4 bases.

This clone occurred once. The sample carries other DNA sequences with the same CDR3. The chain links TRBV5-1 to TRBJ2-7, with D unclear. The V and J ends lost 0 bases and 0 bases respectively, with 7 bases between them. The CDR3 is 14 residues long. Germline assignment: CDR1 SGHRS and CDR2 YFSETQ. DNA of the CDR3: TGCGCCAGCAGCTTGGCCCCCAGCTCCTACGAGCAGTACTTC. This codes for CASSLAPSSYEQYF.

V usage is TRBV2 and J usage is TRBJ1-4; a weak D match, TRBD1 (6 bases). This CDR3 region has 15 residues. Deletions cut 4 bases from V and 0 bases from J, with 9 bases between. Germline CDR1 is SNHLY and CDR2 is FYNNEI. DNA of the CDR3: TGTGCCAGCAGTGGGACAGTTTCAACTAATGAAAAACTGTTTTTT. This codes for CASSGTVSTNEKLFF.

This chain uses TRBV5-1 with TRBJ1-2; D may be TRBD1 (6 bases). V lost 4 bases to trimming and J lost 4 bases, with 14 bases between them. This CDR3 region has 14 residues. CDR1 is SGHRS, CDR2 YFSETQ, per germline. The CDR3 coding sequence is TGCGCCAGCAGCCCCGGCCAGGGGTTCTATGGCTACACCTTC. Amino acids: CASSPGQGFYGYTF.

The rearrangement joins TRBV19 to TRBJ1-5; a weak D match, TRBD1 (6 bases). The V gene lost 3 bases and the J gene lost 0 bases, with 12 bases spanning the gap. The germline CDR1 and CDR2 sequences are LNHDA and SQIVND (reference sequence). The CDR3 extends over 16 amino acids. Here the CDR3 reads CASSIQGIYSNQPQHF. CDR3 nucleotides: TGTGCCAGTAGTATTCAGGGGATCTATAGCAATCAGCCCCAGCATTTT.

CDR3 DNA: TGTGCCAGCAGCGCCCTAAGACTAGCGGGAGTCAACAGCACAGATACGCAGTATTTT. Residues: CASSALRLAGVNSTDTQYF. The chain uses TRBV13 and TRBJ2-3, with TRBD2 identical over 12 bases. The CDR3 is 19 residues long. The junction had 12 bases not matched to a gene; V was cut back by 5 bases and J by 0 bases. Germline loops: CDR1 PRHDT, CDR2 FYEKMQ (reference sequence).

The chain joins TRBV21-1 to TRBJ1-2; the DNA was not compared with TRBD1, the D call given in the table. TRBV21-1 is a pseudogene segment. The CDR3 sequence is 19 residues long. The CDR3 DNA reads TGTGCCAGCAGCAAAACCAGGGGGCTAACCCAGGGGGCTAAGTATGGCTACACCTTC. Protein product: CASSKTRGLTQGAKYGYTF.

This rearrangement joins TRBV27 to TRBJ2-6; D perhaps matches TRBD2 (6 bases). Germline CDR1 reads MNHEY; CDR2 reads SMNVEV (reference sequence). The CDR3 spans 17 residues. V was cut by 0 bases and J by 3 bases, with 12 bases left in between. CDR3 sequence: CASSLSPGAGGANVLTF. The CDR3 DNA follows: TGTGCCAGCAGTTTATCGCCGGGAGCAGGTGGGGCCAACGTCCTGACTTTC.

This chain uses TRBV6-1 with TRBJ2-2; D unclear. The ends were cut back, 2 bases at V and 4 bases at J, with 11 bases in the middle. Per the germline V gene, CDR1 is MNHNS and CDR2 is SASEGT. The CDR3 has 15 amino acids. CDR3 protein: CASSEPWHSTGELFF. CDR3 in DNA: TGTGCCAGCAGTGAACCTTGGCATTCCACCGGGGAGCTGTTTTTT.

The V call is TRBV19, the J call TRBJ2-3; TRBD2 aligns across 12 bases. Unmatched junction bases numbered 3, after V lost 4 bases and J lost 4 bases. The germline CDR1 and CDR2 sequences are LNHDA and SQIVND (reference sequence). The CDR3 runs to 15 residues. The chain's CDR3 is CASSRLAGVPDTQYF. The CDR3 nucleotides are TGTGCCAGTAGTAGACTAGCGGGAGTACCAGATACGCAGTATTTT.

The CDR3 region has the DNA TGCGCCAGCAGCTTCGGACTAGATTCCTACAATGAGCAGTTCTTC. It yields the protein CASSFGLDSYNEQFF. This sequence joins TRBV5-1 and TRBJ2-1; TRBD2 aligns across 7 bases. CDR1 is SGHRS, CDR2 YFSETQ, per germline. With 2 bases clipped from V and 1 base from J, the junction kept 3 bases outside the gene matches. The CDR3 has 15 residues.